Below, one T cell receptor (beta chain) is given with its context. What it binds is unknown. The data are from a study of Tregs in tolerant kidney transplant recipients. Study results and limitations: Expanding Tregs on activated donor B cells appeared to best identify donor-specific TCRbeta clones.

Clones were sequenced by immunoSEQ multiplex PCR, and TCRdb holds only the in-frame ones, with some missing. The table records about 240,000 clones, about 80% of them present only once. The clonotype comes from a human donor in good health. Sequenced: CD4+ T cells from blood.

This CDR3 is CASSETTYEQYF. DNA of the CDR3: TGTGCCAGCAGTGAAACGACCTACGAGCAGTACTTC. The chain employs TRBV6-5 and TRBJ2-7; unclear D gene. The V end lost 5 bases, the J end lost 2 bases, and 7 bases lay between the germline ends. Germline CDR1 is MNHEY and CDR2 is SVGAGI. This CDR3 has 12 amino acids.